The 12 T cell receptor beta chains reported below all come from one sample, sequenced in a study of T cell responses to AZD1222 COVID-19 vaccine. Clones were sequenced by immunoSEQ multiplex PCR, and TCRdb holds only the in-frame ones, with some missing. The profile shows 60,000 to 85,000 clones, 88% of them singletons. Sequenced material: peripheral blood, taken 28 days after the second dose of the MenACWY control vaccine. The receptor set was obtained from an adult who received the MenACWY meningococcal vaccine as a control.

This clone was seen a single time. V is TRBV7-2 and J is TRBJ1-4, with D maybe TRBD1 (6 bases). CDR1 and CDR2 from the germline V gene are SGHTA and FQGNSA. Trimming pared 1 base from V and 5 bases from J, leaving 8 bases between. This CDR3 is built from 14 residues. The CDR3 nucleotides read TGTGCCAGCAGCTTAGGACAGGCAAATGAAAAACTGTTTTTT. This gives the protein CASSLGQANEKLFF.

J is TRBJ2-7 and V is TRBV6-2 or TRBV6-3; the match to TRBD2 covers 8 bases. V dropped 3 bases and J dropped 4; count of bases not matched to a gene: 11. The CDR3 runs to 16 residues. Germline loops: CDR1 MNHEY, CDR2 SVGEGT. The CDR3, as DNA: TGTGCCAGCAGTTATCCCGCTAGCGGGCTGGGGTACGAGCAGTACTTC. As protein: CASSYPASGLGYEQYF.

The V and J genes are TRBV10-3 and TRBJ1-1, with D perhaps matching TRBD1 (5 bases). The germline V gene encodes CDR1 ENHRY and CDR2 SYGVKD. V lost 4 bases and J 4 bases, leaving 13 bases between the germline ends. The CDR3 consists of 14 residues. The CDR3 spells CAISGGREGTEAFF. In nucleotides, the CDR3 is TGTGCCATCAGTGGAGGCAGGGAGGGCACTGAAGCTTTCTTT.

The rearrangement uses TRBV7-2 and TRBJ1-2, with D unclear. CDR1 is SGHTA and CDR2 is FQGNSA in the germline V gene. The CDR3 sequence is 13 residues long. The V end lost 1 base, the J end lost 5 bases, and 8 bases lay between the germline ends. The CDR3 nucleotides are TGTGCCAGCAGCTTAGAAGCTCTTTATGGCTACACCTTC. Protein product: CASSLEALYGYTF.

The CDR3 sequence: CASSSGGAQETQYF. CDR3 sequence (DNA): TGTGCCAGCAGCTCCGGGGGGGCCCAAGAGACCCAGTACTTC. The chain uses TRBV5-8 and TRBJ2-5; 8 nucleotides line up with TRBD2. CDR1 is SGHTS and CDR2 is YDEGEE in the germline V gene. Trimming took 3 bases from V and 1 from J; bases not matched to a gene: 2. The CDR3 loop spans 14 amino acids.

The V call is TRBV11-3, the J call TRBJ2-2, with 11 bases that match TRBD1. Unmatched junction bases numbered 4, after V lost 2 bases and J lost 5 bases. The CDR3 is made up of 16 amino acids. Germline loops: CDR1 SGHNT, CDR2 YENEEA. The CDR3 sequence is CASSLLGQGDTGELFF. The CDR3 bases are TGTGCCAGCAGCTTATTGGGACAGGGGGATACCGGGGAGCTGTTTTTT. Full variable domain (outside the CDR3, taken from reference TRBV11-3 and TRBJ2-2): EAGVVQSPRYKIIEKKQPVAFWCNPISGHNTLYWYLQNLGQGPELLIRYENEEAVDDSQLPKDRFSAERLKGVDSTLKIQPAELGDSAVYLCASSLLGQGDTGELFFGEGSRLTVL.

The J gene is TRBJ2-2, the V gene TRBV28; perhaps TRBD2 as D (5 bases). The CDR3 length is 16 residues. V was cut by 2 bases and J by 6 bases, with 16 bases left in between. From germline, CDR1 is MDHEN and CDR2 SYDVKM. The CDR3 spells CASSLKPGSVAGELFF. For the CDR3, the DNA is TGTGCCAGCAGTTTAAAACCGGGAAGTGTGGCCGGGGAGCTGTTTTTT. Variable domain in full (rest from reference TRBV28 and TRBJ2-2): DVKVTQSSRYLVKRTGEKVFLECVQDMDHENMFWYRQDPGLGLRLIYFSYDVKMKEKGDIPEGYSVSREKKERFSLILESASTNQTSMYLCASSLKPGSVAGELFFGEGSRLTVL.

This chain uses TRBV3-1 (or the pseudogene TRBV3-2) with TRBJ1-1; no definite D call. The CDR3 totals 12 residues. Germline V lookup: CDR1 LGHDT, CDR2 YNNKEL (reference sequence). V was cut by 1 base and J by 4 bases, with 4 bases left in between. For the CDR3, the DNA is TGTGCCAGCAGCCAAGGGGCCACTGAAGCTTTCTTT. Its translation: CASSQGATEAFF.

The chain has TRBV28 and TRBJ1-5, with TRBD1 identical over 8 bases. J gave up 7 bases and V 1 base, and 9 bases lay outside the gene matches. The CDR3 has 16 amino acids. Germline CDR1 reads MDHEN; CDR2 reads SYDVKM. The CDR3: CASSLSTGGGGQPQHF. In DNA form, the CDR3 reads TGTGCCAGCAGTTTATCCACAGGGGGAGGTGGACAGCCCCAGCATTTT. The variable domain in full, completed from reference TRBV28 and TRBJ1-5, reads DVKVTQSSRYLVKRTGEKVFLECVQDMDHENMFWYRQDPGLGLRLIYFSYDVKMKEKGDIPEGYSVSREKKERFSLILESASTNQTSMYLCASSLSTGGGGQPQHFGDGTRLSIL.

The chain combines TRBV10-1 with TRBJ2-7; D possibly corresponds to TRBD2 (5 bases). The CDR3 is made up of 14 amino acids. Germline V gene lookup returns CDR1 WNHNN and CDR2 SYGVQD (reference sequence). Deletions cut 5 bases from V and 7 bases from J, with 18 bases between. The CDR3 DNA follows: TGCGCCAGCAGTCCCAGCGGCCGGCTCGTAGAGCAGTACTTC. Its protein is CASSPSGRLVEQYF.

V is TRBV29-1 and J is TRBJ2-7, with D possibly being TRBD1 or TRBD2 (5 bases each). The V end was cut by 0 bases, the J end by 0 bases, with 15 bases between. The CDR3 sequence is 16 residues long. Germline CDR1 is SQVTM and CDR2 is ANQGSEA. The CDR3 sequence is CSVEEAVTGTSYEQYF. CDR3 in DNA: TGCAGCGTTGAAGAAGCTGTCACCGGGACCTCCTACGAGCAGTACTTC.

The chain carries TRBV19 and TRBJ2-4, with D possibly being TRBD1 (6 bases). The V and J ends lost 3 bases and 7 bases respectively, with 16 bases between them. Germline V gene data show CDR1 as LNHDA and CDR2 as SQIVND (reference sequence). This CDR3 region has 15 residues. This CDR3 is CASSMGPQGRNIQYF. As DNA, the CDR3 is TGTGCCAGTAGTATGGGACCGCAGGGGCGGAACATTCAGTACTTC.